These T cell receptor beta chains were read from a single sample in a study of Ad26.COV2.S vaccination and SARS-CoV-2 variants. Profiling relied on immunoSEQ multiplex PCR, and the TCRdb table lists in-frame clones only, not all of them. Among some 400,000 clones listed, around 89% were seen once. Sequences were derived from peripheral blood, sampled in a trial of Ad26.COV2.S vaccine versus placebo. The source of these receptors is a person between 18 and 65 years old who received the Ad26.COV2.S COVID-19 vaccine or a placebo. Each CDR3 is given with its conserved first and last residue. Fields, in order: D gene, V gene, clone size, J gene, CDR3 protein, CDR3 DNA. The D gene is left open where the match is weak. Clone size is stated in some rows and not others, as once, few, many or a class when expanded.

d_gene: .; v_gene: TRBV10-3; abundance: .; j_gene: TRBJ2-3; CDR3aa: CAISTGQFTDTQYF; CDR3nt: TGTGCCATCAGTACAGGGCAATTCACAGATACGCAGTATTTT
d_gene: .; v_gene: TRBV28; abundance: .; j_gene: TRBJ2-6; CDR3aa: CASSPYQGRLRSGANVLTF; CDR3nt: TGTGCCAGCAGTCCCTATCAGGGCAGGCTTAGGTCTGGGGCCAACGTCCTGACTTTC
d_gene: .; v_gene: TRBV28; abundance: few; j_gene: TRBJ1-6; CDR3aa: CASIWGADSYNSPLHF; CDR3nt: TGTGCCAGCATTTGGGGGGCAGACTCCTATAATTCACCCCTCCACTTT
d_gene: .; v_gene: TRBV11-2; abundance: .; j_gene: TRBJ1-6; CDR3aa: CASTRFASAGSTNSPLHF; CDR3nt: TGTGCCAGCACCCGATTTGCCTCTGCAGGTTCTACTAATTCACCCCTCCACTTT
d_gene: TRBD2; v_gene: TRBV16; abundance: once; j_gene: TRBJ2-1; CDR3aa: CASSPRTSGRASEQFF; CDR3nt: TGTGCCAGCAGCCCGCGGACTAGCGGGAGGGCCAGTGAGCAGTTCTTC
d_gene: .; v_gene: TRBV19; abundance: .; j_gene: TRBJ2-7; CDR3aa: CASSTDGNYEQYF; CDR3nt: TGTGCCAGTAGTACAGACGGTAACTACGAGCAGTACTTC
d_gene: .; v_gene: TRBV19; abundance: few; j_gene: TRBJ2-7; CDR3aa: CASSTALTYEQYF; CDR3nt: TGTGCCAGTAGTACCGCCTTGACCTACGAGCAGTACTTC
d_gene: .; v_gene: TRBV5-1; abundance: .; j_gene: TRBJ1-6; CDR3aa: CASSLEAVNSPLHF; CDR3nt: TGCGCCAGCAGCTTGGAGGCGGTTAATTCACCCCTCCACTTT
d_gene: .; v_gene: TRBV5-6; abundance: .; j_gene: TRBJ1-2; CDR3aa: CASSLDQRGYTF; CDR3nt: TGTGCCAGCAGCTTGGATCAGCGAGGCTACACCTTC
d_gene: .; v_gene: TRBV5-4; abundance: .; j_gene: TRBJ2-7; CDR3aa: CASSLGGRSPSYEQYF; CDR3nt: TGTGCCAGCAGCTTGGGGGGCAGGAGCCCGTCCTACGAGCAGTACTTC
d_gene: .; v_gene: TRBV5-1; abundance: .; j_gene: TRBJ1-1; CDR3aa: CASSADSEAFF; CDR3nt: TGCGCCAGCAGCGCGGATAGTGAAGCTTTCTTT
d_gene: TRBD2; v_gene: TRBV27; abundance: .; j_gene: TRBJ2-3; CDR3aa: CASSWTSGMPDTQYF; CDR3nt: TGTGCCAGCAGTTGGACTAGCGGGATGCCAGATACGCAGTATTTT
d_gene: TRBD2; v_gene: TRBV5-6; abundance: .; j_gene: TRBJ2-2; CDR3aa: CASSWGLAGTNTGELFF; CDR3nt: TGTGCCAGCAGCTGGGGACTAGCCGGGACGAACACCGGGGAGCTGTTTTTT
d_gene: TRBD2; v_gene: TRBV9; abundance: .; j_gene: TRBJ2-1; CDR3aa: CASSVDPARDYYNEQFF; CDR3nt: TGTGCCAGCAGCGTTGACCCCGCGAGGGACTACTACAATGAGCAGTTCTTC
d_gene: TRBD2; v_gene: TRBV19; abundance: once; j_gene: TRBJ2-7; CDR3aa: CASSASSGSDEQYF; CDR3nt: TGTGCCAGTAGTGCCTCTAGCGGGAGCGACGAGCAGTACTTC
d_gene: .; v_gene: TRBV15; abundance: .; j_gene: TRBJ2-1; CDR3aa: CATSRDRSGNLNEQFF; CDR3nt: TGTGCCACCAGCAGAGATCGGTCAGGGAATTTGAATGAGCAGTTCTTC
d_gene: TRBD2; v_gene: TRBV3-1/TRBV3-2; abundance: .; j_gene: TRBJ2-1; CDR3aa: CASSQDPAGGPSYNEQFF; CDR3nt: TGTGCCAGCAGCCAAGACCCAGCGGGAGGGCCCTCCTACAATGAGCAGTTCTTC
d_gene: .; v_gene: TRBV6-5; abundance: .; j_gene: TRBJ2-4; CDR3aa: CASSIGQKNIQYF; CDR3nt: TGTGCCAGCAGCATAGGACAGAAAAACATTCAGTACTTC
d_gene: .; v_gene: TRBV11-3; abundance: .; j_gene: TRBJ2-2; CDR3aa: CASSAHLANTGELFF; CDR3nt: TGTGCCAGCAGCGCCCATCTAGCAAACACCGGGGAGCTGTTTTTT
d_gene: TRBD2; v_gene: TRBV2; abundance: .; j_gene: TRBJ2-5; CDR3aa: CAGGTSAKETQYF; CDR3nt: TGTGCCGGGGGGACTAGCGCAAAAGAGACCCAGTACTTC
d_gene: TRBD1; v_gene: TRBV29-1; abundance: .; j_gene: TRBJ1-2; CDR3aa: CSVANSGQGEGGYTF; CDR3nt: TGCAGCGTTGCCAATTCGGGACAGGGGGAGGGTGGCTACACCTTC
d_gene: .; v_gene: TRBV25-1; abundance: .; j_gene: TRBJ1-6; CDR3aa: CASKEGKSPLHF; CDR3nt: TGTGCCAGCAAGGAGGGGAAGTCACCCCTCCACTTT
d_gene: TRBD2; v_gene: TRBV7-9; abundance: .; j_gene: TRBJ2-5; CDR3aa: CASSATSGRGQETQYF; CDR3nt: TGTGCCAGCAGCGCGACTAGCGGGAGGGGGCAAGAGACCCAGTACTTC
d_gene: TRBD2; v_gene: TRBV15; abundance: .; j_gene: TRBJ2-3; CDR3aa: CATSRGTSGRTDTQYF; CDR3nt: TGTGCCACCAGCAGGGGGACTAGCGGGAGAACAGATACGCAGTATTTT
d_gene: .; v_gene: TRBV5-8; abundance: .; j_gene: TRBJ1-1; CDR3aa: CASSLVSLRFAEAFF; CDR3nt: TGTGCCAGCAGCTTGGTCTCTCTGCGGTTCGCTGAAGCTTTCTTT
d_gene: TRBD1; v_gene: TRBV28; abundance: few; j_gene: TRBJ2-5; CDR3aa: CASKQGVRETQYF; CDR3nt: TGTGCCAGCAAACAGGGGGTTCGCGAGACCCAGTACTTC
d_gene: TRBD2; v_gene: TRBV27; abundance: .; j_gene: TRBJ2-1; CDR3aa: CASSLKMTSGRPTYNEQFF; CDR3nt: TGTGCCAGCAGTTTAAAGATGACTAGCGGGAGACCCACCTACAATGAGCAGTTCTTC
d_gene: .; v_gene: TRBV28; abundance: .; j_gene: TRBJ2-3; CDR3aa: CASSFQPGHSTDTQYF; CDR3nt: TGTGCCAGCAGTTTCCAACCGGGCCATAGCACAGATACGCAGTATTTT
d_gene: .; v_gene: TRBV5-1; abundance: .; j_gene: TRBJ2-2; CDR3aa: CASSLLEGAYGELFF; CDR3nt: TGCGCCAGCAGCTTATTGGAGGGGGCCTACGGGGAGCTGTTTTTT
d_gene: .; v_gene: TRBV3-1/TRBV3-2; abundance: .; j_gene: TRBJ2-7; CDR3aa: CASSQLVSTGEQYF; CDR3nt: TGTGCCAGCAGCCAATTGGTGTCGACGGGAGAGCAGTACTTC
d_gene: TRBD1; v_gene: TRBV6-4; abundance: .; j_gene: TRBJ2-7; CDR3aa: CAPYRQGAEEQYF; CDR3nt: TGTGCCCCCTACAGGCAGGGGGCGGAAGAGCAGTACTTC
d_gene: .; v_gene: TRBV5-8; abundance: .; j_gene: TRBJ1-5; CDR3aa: CASRKGRGSNQPQHF; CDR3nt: TGTGCCAGCAGAAAAGGGAGGGGCAGTAATCAGCCCCAGCATTTT
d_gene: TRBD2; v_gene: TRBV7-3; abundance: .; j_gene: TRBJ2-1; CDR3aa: CASSPGGLAARNEQFF; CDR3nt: TGTGCCAGCAGCCCCGGGGGACTAGCGGCCCGAAATGAGCAGTTCTTC
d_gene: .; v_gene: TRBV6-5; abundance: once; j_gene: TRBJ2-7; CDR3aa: CASSHRDIGDYEQYF; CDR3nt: TGTGCCAGCAGTCACCGGGACATCGGGGACTACGAGCAGTACTTC
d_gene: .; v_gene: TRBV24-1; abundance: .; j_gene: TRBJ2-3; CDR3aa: CATSSYRADTQYF; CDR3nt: TGTGCCACCAGCTCTTACAGGGCAGATACGCAGTATTTT
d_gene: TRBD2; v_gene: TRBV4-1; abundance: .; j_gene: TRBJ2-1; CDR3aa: CASSRFGTSGRGNEQFF; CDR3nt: TGCGCCAGCAGCCGATTCGGGACTAGCGGGAGAGGGAATGAGCAGTTCTTC
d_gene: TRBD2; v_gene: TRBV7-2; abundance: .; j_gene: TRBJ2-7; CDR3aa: CASSSGTSGRPYEQYF; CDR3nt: TGTGCCAGCAGCTCGGGGACTAGCGGGAGACCTTACGAGCAGTACTTC
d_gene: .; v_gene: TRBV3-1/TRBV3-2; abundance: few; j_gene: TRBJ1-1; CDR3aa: CASSQDGAMGNTEAFF; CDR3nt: TGTGCCAGCAGCCAAGATGGGGCGATGGGGAACACTGAAGCTTTCTTT
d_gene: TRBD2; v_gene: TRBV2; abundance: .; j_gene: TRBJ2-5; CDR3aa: CASRPGTSGRTETQYF; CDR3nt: TGTGCCAGCAGGCCCGGGACTAGCGGGAGAACAGAGACCCAGTACTTC
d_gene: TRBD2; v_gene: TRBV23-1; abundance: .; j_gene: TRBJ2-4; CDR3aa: CASSQSAGNIQYF; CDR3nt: TGCGCCAGCAGTCAATCAGCGGGGAACATTCAGTACTTC
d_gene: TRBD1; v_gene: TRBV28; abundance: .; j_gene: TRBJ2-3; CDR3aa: CASTGTGTDTQYF; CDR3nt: TGTGCCAGCACTGGGACAGGCACAGATACGCAGTATTTT
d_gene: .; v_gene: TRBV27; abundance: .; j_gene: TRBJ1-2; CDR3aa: CASSRVLAGPYYGYTF; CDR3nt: TGTGCCAGCAGTCGAGTCCTCGCAGGCCCCTACTATGGCTACACCTTC
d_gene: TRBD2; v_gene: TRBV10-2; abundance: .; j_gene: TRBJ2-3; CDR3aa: CASSALGLADTDTQYF; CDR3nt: TGCGCCAGCAGTGCGTTGGGACTAGCGGACACAGATACGCAGTATTTT